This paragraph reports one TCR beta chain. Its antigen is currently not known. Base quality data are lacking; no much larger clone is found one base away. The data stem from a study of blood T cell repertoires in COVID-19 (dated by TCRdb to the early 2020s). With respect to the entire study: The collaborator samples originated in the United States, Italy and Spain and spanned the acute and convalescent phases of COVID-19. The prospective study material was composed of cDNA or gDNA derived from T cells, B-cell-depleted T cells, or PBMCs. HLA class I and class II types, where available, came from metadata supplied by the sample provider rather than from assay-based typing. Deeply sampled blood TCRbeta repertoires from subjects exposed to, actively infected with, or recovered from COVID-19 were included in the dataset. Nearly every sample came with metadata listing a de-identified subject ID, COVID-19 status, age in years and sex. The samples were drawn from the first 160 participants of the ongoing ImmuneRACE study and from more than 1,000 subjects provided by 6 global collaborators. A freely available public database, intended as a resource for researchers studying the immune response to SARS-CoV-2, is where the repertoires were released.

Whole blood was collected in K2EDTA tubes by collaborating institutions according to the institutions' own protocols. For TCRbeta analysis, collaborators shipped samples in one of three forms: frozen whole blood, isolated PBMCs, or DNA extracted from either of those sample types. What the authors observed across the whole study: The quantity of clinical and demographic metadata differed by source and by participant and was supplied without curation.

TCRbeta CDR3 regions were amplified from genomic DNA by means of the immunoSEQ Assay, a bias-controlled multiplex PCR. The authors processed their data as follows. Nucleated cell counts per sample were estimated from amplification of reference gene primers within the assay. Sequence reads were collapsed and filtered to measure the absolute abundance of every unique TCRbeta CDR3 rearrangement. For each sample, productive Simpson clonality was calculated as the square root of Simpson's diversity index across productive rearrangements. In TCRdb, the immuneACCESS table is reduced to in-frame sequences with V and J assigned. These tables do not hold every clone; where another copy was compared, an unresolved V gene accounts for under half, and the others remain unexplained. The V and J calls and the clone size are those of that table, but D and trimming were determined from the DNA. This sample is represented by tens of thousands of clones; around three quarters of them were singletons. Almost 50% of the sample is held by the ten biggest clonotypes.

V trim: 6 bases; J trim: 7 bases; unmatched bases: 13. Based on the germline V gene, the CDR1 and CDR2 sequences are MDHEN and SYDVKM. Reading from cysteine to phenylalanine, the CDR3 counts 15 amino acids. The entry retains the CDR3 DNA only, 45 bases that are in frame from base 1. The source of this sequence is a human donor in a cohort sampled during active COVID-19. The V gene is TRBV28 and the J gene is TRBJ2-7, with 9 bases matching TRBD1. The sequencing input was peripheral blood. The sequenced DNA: TGTGCCAGCAGCGCCAGGGACAGGGACCTACTGGAGCAGTACTTC. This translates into CASSARDRDLLEQYF. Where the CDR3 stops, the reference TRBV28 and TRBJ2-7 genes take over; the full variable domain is DVKVTQSSRYLVKRTGEKVFLECVQDMDHENMFWYRQDPGLGLRLIYFSYDVKMKEKGDIPEGYSVSREKKERFSLILESASTNQTSMYLCASSARDRDLLEQYFGPGTRLTVT.